This entry is about one T cell receptor beta chain. The source of the sample is a study of T cell changes during pregnancy in multiple sclerosis. The CDR3 has 15 residues. The ends lost 6 bases at V and 0 bases at J; junction bases unmatched: 5. CDR1 MNHEY and CDR2 SMNVEV come from the germline V gene (reference sequence). The data were produced by immunoSEQ multiplex PCR, yet TCRdb's version contains in-frame clones alone and is incomplete. This table has around 110,000 clones, about 90% appearing once. The receptor was isolated from a female donor with multiple sclerosis, enrolled in a pregnancy study. Here the sequenced sample was peripheral blood, taken before pregnancy. This chain links TRBV27 with TRBJ1-1; 9 bases line up with TRBD1. CDR3 nucleotides: TGTGCCAGCAGGGAACAGGGGGCCGTGAACACTGAAGCTTTCTTT. As protein: CASREQGAVNTEAFF.